This entry describes one T cell receptor beta chain. The data belong to a study of T cells in Graves' hyperthyroidism and ophthalmopathy. The investigators amplified TCR beta CDR3 regions from RNA transcripts. Using the HTBI primer set, a first-round RT-PCR was run on the TCR CDR3. MiXCR was run by TCRdb on the multiplex PCR reads, yielding one entry per CDR3 protein. The sample gives hundreds of thousands of distinct CDR3 sequences, approximately 14% of which show up once; 10% is in the top ten. Germline V lookup: CDR1 SNHLY, CDR2 FYNNEI. The length of the CDR3 is 13 residues. Trimming left V 6 bases short and J 9 bases short, with 12 bases between.

The receptor was isolated from a young woman with Graves' hyperthyroidism. The chain links TRBV2 to TRBJ1-6; possibly TRBD1 for D (5 bases). The sequenced sample was blood. CDR3: CASRGTGRSPLHF. DNA of the CDR3: TGTGCCAGCAGAGGGACTGGTCGTTCACCCCTCCACTTT.